The 18 T cell receptor beta chains listed next were all sequenced from one sample in a study of human T cells and chemical hapten exposure. One entry per CDR3 protein, called by TCRdb with MiXCR from the RACE reads. The sample yields around 34,000 distinct CDR3 sequences, more than 6% seen once. The time point denotes: patch test 1, 2 weeks after DPC sensitization. Treatment meaning: therapeutic diphenylcyclopropenone sensitization with weekly scalp DPC. From whole blood left unfractionated, total RNA was extracted. The sequences come from whole blood, collected in connection with sensitization to the hapten diphenylcyclopropenone (DPC). These TCRs come from a woman younger than 45 with alopecia areata. Some clones in this sample may be carry-over from other donors' samples.

This clonotype was counted many times. This chain uses TRBV9 with TRBJ2-2; 11 nucleotides align to TRBD2. The CDR3 sequence is 16 residues long. Germline CDR1 and CDR2: SGDLS and YYNGEE. Germline trimming cut 4 bases from V and 4 bases from J; bases unmatched to any gene: 6. CDR3 residues: CASSTLAGGVTGELFF. In DNA form, the CDR3 reads TGTGCCAGCAGCACCCTAGCGGGGGGCGTCACCGGGGAGCTGTTTTTT.

This clonotype was seen more than once but under ten times. The junction shows a germline mismatch at one end, possibly a read error. The rearrangement uses TRBV2 and TRBJ2-1; TRBD2 might be the D (6 bases). The CDR3 has 13 residues. Germline lookup yields CDR1 SNHLY and CDR2 FYNNEI. CDR3: CASSGTALAGEVF. CDR3 nucleotide sequence: TGTGCCAGCAGCGGGACCGCTTTAGCTGGGGAGGTCTTC.

The chain links TRBV7-2 to TRBJ2-5, with D possibly TRBD2 on 5 matching bases. Germline loops: CDR1 SGHTA, CDR2 FQGNSA. Trimming took off 5 bases at V and 5 bases at J, with 15 bases between the two ends. CDR3 length equals 14 residues. The CDR3 sequence is CASSRNPGIETQYF. The CDR3 nucleotides are TGTGCCAGCAGCCGCAACCCGGGGATCGAGACCCAGTACTTC.

The table lists this clonotype with many counts. V is TRBV6-1 and J is TRBJ1-6, with 7 bases aligning to TRBD1. Losses at the gene ends were 1 base for V and 6 bases for J; bases not matched to a gene: 6. Germline V CDR1 and CDR2: MNHNS, SASEGT. The CDR3 length is 16 residues. As DNA, the CDR3 is TGTGCCAGCAGTGAAGTGTCAGGGGGTGTTAATTCACCCCTCCACTTT. This codes for CASSEVSGGVNSPLHF.

CDR3: CASSYPTGWIRSYEQYF. The CDR3 DNA sequence: TGTGCCAGCAGTTACCCCACAGGGTGGATACGCTCCTACGAGCAGTACTTC. This chain links TRBV6-2 or TRBV6-3 with TRBJ2-7; tentatively, D is TRBD1 (6 bases). The V and J ends lost 2 bases and 0 bases respectively, with 17 bases between them. The germline CDR1 and CDR2 sequences are MNHEY and SVGEGT. CDR3 size: 17 residues.

The rearrangement links TRBV29-1 to TRBJ1-2; D perhaps matches TRBD1 (5 bases). CDR1 is SQVTM, CDR2 ANQGSEA, per germline. CDR3 size: 14 residues. Trimming shortened V by 0 bases and J by 8 bases, and 16 bases separated the two germline ends. The DNA for the CDR3 is TGCAGCGTTGAAGATCTGGACTCAACAGGCGGCTACACCTTC. It encodes CSVEDLDSTGGYTF.

At least ten counts were recorded for this clonotype. The chain joins TRBV29-1 to TRBJ1-2, with D maybe TRBD1 (6 bases). The CDR3 consists of 11 residues. Germline CDR1 and CDR2: SQVTM and ANQGSEA. Between the trimmed V and J ends, which lost 3 bases and 8 bases, there was a span of 10 bases. CDR3 protein: CSVEGAEGYTF. The CDR3 region has the DNA TGCAGCGTTGAGGGGGCGGAGGGCTACACCTTC.

This rearrangement joins TRBV6-5 to TRBJ1-1; no clear D. Germline V lookup: CDR1 MNHEY, CDR2 SVGAGI. The CDR3 is made up of 14 amino acids. Deletions cut 4 bases from V and 0 bases from J, with 9 bases between. The CDR3 coding sequence is TGTGCCAGCAGTTCCCTGACGGTGAACACTGAAGCTTTCTTT. As protein: CASSSLTVNTEAFF.

This clonotype was seen only a few times. The chain employs TRBV6-1 and TRBJ1-2; TRBD1 might be the D (6 bases). There are 13 residues in the CDR3. V was shortened by 7 bases and J by 2 bases, with 11 bases between the two germline ends. In germline, CDR1 is MNHNS, CDR2 SASEGT. The CDR3 is CASIGTPNYGYTF. The DNA for the CDR3 is TGTGCCAGCATTGGGACACCAAACTATGGCTACACCTTC.

This clonotype was seen ten or more times. The rearrangement joins TRBV4-2 to TRBJ2-3; 8 bases map to TRBD2. CDR1 is LGHNA and CDR2 is YNFKEQ in the germline V gene. The CDR3 contains 15 residues. V shed 6 bases and J 2 bases; nucleotides not matched to a gene: 7. The CDR3 loop reads CASSRAGGNTDTQYF. As DNA, the CDR3 is TGTGCCAGCAGTCGGGCGGGGGGTAACACAGATACGCAGTATTTT.

This clonotype was recorded many times. V and J are TRBV7-9 and TRBJ2-7; either TRBD1 or TRBD2 may supply D (6 bases each). Germline CDR1 is SEHNR and CDR2 is FQNEAQ (reference sequence). V dropped 1 base and J dropped 5 bases, with 12 bases sitting between them. This CDR3 contains 14 residues. CDR3 residues: CASSLGGAINEQYF. For the CDR3, the DNA is TGTGCCAGCAGCTTAGGGGGGGCAATCAACGAGCAGTACTTC.

This clonotype was seen a handful of times. V is TRBV5-1 and J is TRBJ1-4, with D perhaps matching TRBD1 (6 bases). The length of the CDR3 is 14 residues. V lost 4 bases, J lost 4 bases, and 11 bases lay in between. Germline loops: CDR1 SGHRS, CDR2 YFSETQ. CDR3 loop: CASSKQGSNEKLFF. Written as DNA, the CDR3 is TGCGCCAGCAGCAAACAGGGTAGTAATGAAAAACTGTTTTTT.

The chain links TRBV3-1 to TRBJ2-5; 8 nucleotides line up with TRBD2. This CDR3 has 17 amino acids. Germline V gene lookup returns CDR1 LGHDT and CDR2 YNNKEL (reference sequence). V dropped 0 bases and J dropped 1; count of bases not matched to a gene: 7. The CDR3 loop reads CASSQDRASGPQETQYF. For the CDR3, the DNA is TGTGCCAGCAGCCAAGATAGGGCTAGCGGGCCCCAAGAGACCCAGTACTTC.

This clonotype has at least ten counts. The rearrangement joins TRBV18 to TRBJ1-5; D gene ambiguous. The CDR3 extends over 13 amino acids. Per germline, CDR1 KGHSH and CDR2 LQKENI. The germline V and J ends were trimmed by 3 bases and 6 bases, with 9 bases remaining between them. CDR3 coding DNA: TGTGCCAGCTCACCCACAGAGGGTCAGCCCCAGCATTTT. This encodes CASSPTEGQPQHF.

Of note for this clonotype: The conserved final phenylalanine or tryptophan is absent from the CDR3, which likely points to a read error. The chain combines TRBV5-1 with TRBJ2-1, with D possibly being TRBD1 (5 bases). The length of the CDR3 is 16 residues. Trimming removed 4 bases from V and 5 bases from J, with 19 bases in between. CDR1 and CDR2 (germline): SGHRS, YFSETQ. CDR3 coding DNA: TGCGCCAGCAGCCTTGGAAATCTTGACAGAGACAATGAGCAGTTCCTC. Translated: CASSLGNLDRDNEQFL.

The chain joins TRBV7-2 to TRBJ2-7, with D perhaps given as TRBD1 or TRBD2 (5 bases each). The V end lost 5 bases, the J end lost 6 bases, and 20 bases lay between the germline ends. Germline V gene lookup returns CDR1 SGHTA and CDR2 FQGNSA. The CDR3 is made up of 15 amino acids. The CDR3 reads CASSRDSWVGAEQYF. CDR3 DNA sequence: TGTGCCAGCAGCCGGGATAGCTGGGTAGGGGCCGAGCAGTACTTC.

This clonotype was picked up many times. The chain has TRBV30 and TRBJ2-1; maybe TRBD1 (6 bases). Looked up from germline, CDR1 is GTSNPN and CDR2 is SVGIG (reference sequence). Trimming left V 5 bases short and J 6 bases short, with 11 bases between. This CDR3 is 12 amino acids long. In DNA, the CDR3 is TGTGCCTGGGGGTACAGGGTCAATGAGCAGTTCTTC. Residues: CAWGYRVNEQFF.

This clonotype was seen ten or more times. The rearrangement joins TRBV19 to TRBJ2-7, with no clear D. V dropped 5 bases and J dropped 3 bases, with 8 bases sitting between them. CDR1 and CDR2 (germline): LNHDA, SQIVND (reference sequence). This CDR3 contains 12 residues. The CDR3 protein is CASSEDRYEQYF. CDR3 in DNA: TGTGCCAGTAGTGAGGACCGCTACGAGCAGTACTTC.